Each of the 26 T cell receptor beta chains below was sequenced from the same sample in a study of human T cells and chemical hapten exposure. The time point here: patch test 1, 2 weeks after DPC sensitization. The treatment: therapeutic diphenylcyclopropenone sensitization with weekly scalp DPC. TCRdb re-analysed the RACE reads in MiXCR, keeping a single row per CDR3 protein. The sample shows 300,000 to 450,000 distinct CDR3 sequences, nearly 5% of them seen only once. Source: whole blood, taken in connection with sensitization to the hapten diphenylcyclopropenone (DPC). The source of these receptors is a woman aged 50 to 60 with alopecia areata. Some clones in this sample may be carry-over from other donors' samples.

This clonotype has at least ten counts. The chain is built from TRBV7-2 and TRBJ2-1, with D possibly TRBD2 on 7 matching bases. Germline V lookup: CDR1 SGHTA, CDR2 FQGNSA. CDR3 length: 16 amino acids. The V end was cut by 4 bases, the J end by 5 bases, with 18 bases between. This CDR3 reads CASSWFEGEGNNEQFF. CDR3 nucleotides: TGTGCCAGCAGCTGGTTTGAGGGGGAGGGGAACAATGAGCAGTTCTTC.

The V gene is TRBV20-1, the J gene TRBJ2-7; 7 bases fit TRBD1. This CDR3 spans 17 amino acids. V dropped 5 bases and J dropped 0; count of bases not matched to a gene: 16. Germline CDR1 and CDR2: DFQATT and SNEGSKA (reference sequence). CDR3 sequence: CSAPGQSNKHSSYEQYF. The CDR3, as DNA: TGCAGTGCTCCGGGACAGTCGAATAAACACAGCTCCTACGAGCAGTACTTC.

The V and J genes are TRBV12-3 or TRBV12-4 and TRBJ1-2, with D perhaps matching TRBD1 (5 bases). The length of the CDR3 is 15 residues. The V end lost 4 bases, the J end lost 4 bases, and 16 bases lay between the germline ends. The CDR3 coding sequence is TGTGCCAGCAGTTCCAGCGGGGCTCCCCTCTATGGCTACACCTTC. Amino acids: CASSSSGAPLYGYTF.

This clonotype occurred many times. The J gene is TRBJ1-1, the V gene TRBV5-1; D not resolved. Germline V lookup: CDR1 SGHRS, CDR2 YFSETQ. This CDR3 spans 14 amino acids. V was pared by 1 base and J by 4 bases, with 11 bases between. The CDR3: CASSLLDLFTEAFF. The CDR3, as DNA: TGCGCCAGCAGCTTGCTAGACTTATTCACTGAAGCTTTCTTT.

The chain uses TRBV5-6 and TRBJ1-5; D uncertain. Trimming stripped 3 bases from V and 3 bases from J, with 13 bases between. The CDR3 extends over 15 amino acids. CDR1 and CDR2 (germline): SGHDT, YYEEEE. The CDR3 DNA reads as TGTGCCAGCAGCTGGTGGGGTTCCTCCAATCAGCCCCAGCATTTT. Its protein product is CASSWWGSSNQPQHF.

This clonotype was counted at least ten times. The rearrangement uses TRBV18 and TRBJ2-7, with D perhaps TRBD1 or TRBD2 (6 bases each). V lost 6 bases and J lost 2, with 17 bases in between. Germline V gene lookup returns CDR1 KGHSH and CDR2 LQKENI. The length of the CDR3 is 15 residues. The CDR3 DNA is TGTGCCAGCTCCAACCGACAGGCGGGGACCTACGAGCAGTACTTC. Amino acid sequence: CASSNRQAGTYEQYF.

This clonotype showed up many times. The chain recombines TRBV7-2 with TRBJ1-3; possible D gene TRBD1, 6 bases. This CDR3 spans 17 amino acids. CDR1 is SGHTA and CDR2 is FQGNSA in the germline V gene. The V and J ends lost 5 bases and 3 bases respectively, with 20 bases between them. CDR3 nucleotides: TGTGCCAGCAGCGGGCAGGGCAGGGGACGAGGTGGAAACACCATATATTTT. It codes for CASSGQGRGRGGNTIYF.

This clonotype turned up a few times. This sequence joins TRBV7-9 and TRBJ2-7; no definite D call. Trimming stripped 1 base from V and 2 bases from J, with 3 bases between. In germline, CDR1 is SEHNR, CDR2 FQNEAQ (reference sequence). The CDR3 runs 12 residues. CDR3 region: CASSLVAYEQYF. The DNA for the CDR3 is TGTGCCAGCAGCTTAGTTGCCTACGAGCAGTACTTC.

This clonotype was detected a few times. The chain joins TRBV4-1 to TRBJ1-1; D remains unclear. The V end lost 1 base, the J end lost 0 bases, and 15 bases lay between the germline ends. The germline CDR1 and CDR2 sequences are MGHRA and YSYEKL. This CDR3 is built from 17 residues. DNA of the CDR3: TGCGCCAGCAGCCAAGGGCCGACTGAATTCATGAACACTGAAGCTTTCTTT. This sequence encodes CASSQGPTEFMNTEAFF.

This clonotype was observed at least ten times. This chain joins TRBV28 and TRBJ2-3; TRBD2 aligns across 7 bases. Per the germline V gene, CDR1 is MDHEN and CDR2 is SYDVKM. V was pared by 4 bases and J by 4 bases, with 8 bases of the junction left unmatched. This CDR3 has 15 residues. Here the CDR3 reads CASSYRREGADTQYF. As DNA, the CDR3 is TGTGCCAGCAGTTACCGCAGGGAGGGCGCAGATACGCAGTATTTT. The full variable domain, its missing parts supplied by reference TRBV28 and TRBJ2-3, is DVKVTQSSRYLVKRTGEKVFLECVQDMDHENMFWYRQDPGLGLRLIYFSYDVKMKEKGDIPEGYSVSREKKERFSLILESASTNQTSMYLCASSYRREGADTQYFGPGTRLTVL.

This clonotype came up many times. This chain links TRBV5-1 with TRBJ2-2; 8 bases match TRBD2. CDR3 length: 15 residues. Looked up from germline, CDR1 is SGHRS and CDR2 is YFSETQ. V was clipped by 0 bases and J by 6 bases; unmatched bases: 4. The CDR3 sequence: CASSLEGTRAGELFF. In DNA, the CDR3 is TGCGCCAGCAGCTTGGAAGGGACTAGAGCCGGGGAGCTGTTTTTT. Together with reference TRBV5-1 and TRBJ2-2, the CDR3 gives the full variable domain: KAGVTQTPRYLIKTRGQQVTLSCSPISGHRSVSWYQQTPGQGLQFLFEYFSETQRNKGNFPGRFSGRQFSNSRSEMNVSTLELGDSALYLCASSLEGTRAGELFFGEGSRLTVL.

This clonotype occurred many times. The CDR3 sequence: CASSQEFKNTGELFF. The CDR3 coding sequence is TGCGCCAGCAGCCAAGAGTTCAAGAACACCGGGGAGCTGTTTTTT. The chain couples TRBV4-3 to TRBJ2-2; D is ambiguous. Germline V lookup: CDR1 LGHNA, CDR2 YSLEER. V was clipped by 0 bases and J by 1 base, with 6 bases between them. The CDR3 is 15 residues long.

There are many counts of this clonotype. The chain joins TRBV6-5 to TRBJ1-1; possible D gene TRBD1, 6 bases. Germline CDR1 MNHEY, CDR2 SVGAGI. There are 17 residues in the CDR3. V was cut by 0 bases and J by 5 bases, with 19 bases left in between. The CDR3 nucleotides read TGTGCCAGCAGTTACTCGCCCTTTTACAGGGTGGAAACTGAAGCTTTCTTT. Its protein product is CASSYSPFYRVETEAFF.

This clonotype has at least ten counts. This sequence joins TRBV27 and TRBJ1-1; 7 bases match TRBD1. CDR3 length: 15 residues. Germline V gives CDR1 MNHEY, CDR2 SMNVEV (reference sequence). Trimming took 2 bases from V and 4 from J; bases not matched to a gene: 7. The CDR3 DNA is TGTGCCAGCAGTTTAGGGTTAGACAGGGCCACTGAAGCTTTCTTT. Protein: CASSLGLDRATEAFF.

This clonotype was detected a few times. This sequence joins TRBV25-1 and TRBJ1-1, with D hard to call. Per germline, CDR1 MGHDK and CDR2 SYGVNS. Trimming left V 2 bases short and J 6 bases short, with 7 bases between. The CDR3 is 12 residues long. The CDR3 DNA reads TGTGCCAGCAGTGAAACCGGGGCTGAAGCTTTCTTT. Amino acids: CASSETGAEAFF.

The table lists this clonotype with a few counts. The V and J genes are TRBV11-2 and TRBJ1-3; tentative D call: TRBD1 (6 bases). Germline CDR1 SGHAT, CDR2 FQNNGV. V gave up 5 bases and J gave up 0 bases, with 11 bases separating them. The CDR3 has 15 amino acids. CDR3 nucleotides: TGTGCCAGCAGCCCTAGGACAGTCTCTGGAAACACCATATATTTT. It codes for CASSPRTVSGNTIYF.

This clonotype was detected ten times or more. The chain is built from TRBV20-1 and TRBJ1-2; 10 bases match TRBD1. The CDR3 has 12 amino acids. Trimming took 6 bases from V and 8 from J; bases not matched to a gene: 6. Germline-derived CDR1 and CDR2 are DFQATT and SNEGSKA (reference sequence). CDR3 protein: CSAGTGVLGYTF. DNA for the CDR3: TGCAGTGCCGGGACAGGGGTACTAGGCTACACCTTC.

This clonotype was found a few times. This chain joins TRBV5-1 and TRBJ2-4; 7 nucleotides line up with TRBD1. V lost 5 bases to trimming and J lost 7 bases; unmatched junction nucleotides: 12. CDR3 size: 15 residues. CDR1 is SGHRS, CDR2 YFSETQ, per germline. CDR3 sequence reads: CASRPDREARNIQYF. The CDR3 coding sequence is TGCGCCAGCAGACCCGACAGGGAAGCTCGTAACATTCAGTACTTC.

This clonotype was observed a handful of times. J is TRBJ2-7 and V is TRBV7-9; D gene uncertain. V was shortened by 7 bases and J by 2 bases, with 15 bases between the two germline ends. This CDR3 contains 14 residues. Germline V CDR1 and CDR2: SEHNR, FQNEAQ (reference sequence). CDR3 coding DNA: TGTGCCAGCACCCCCCCGGACCGCCCCTACGAGCAGTACTTC. Residues: CASTPPDRPYEQYF.

This clonotype was recorded at least ten times. The rearrangement uses TRBV12-3 or TRBV12-4 and TRBJ2-7; D gene unclear. The CDR3 spans 12 residues. V lost 1 base, J lost 1 base, and 2 bases lay in between. The CDR3 nucleotides are TGTGCCAGCAGTTTAGGGTCCTACGAGCAGTACTTC. Protein product: CASSLGSYEQYF.

This clonotype was counted a few times. This chain joins TRBV7-2 and TRBJ1-2; TRBD1 agrees at 7 bases. With 6 bases clipped from V and 5 bases from J, the junction kept 3 bases outside the gene matches. Germline CDR1 and CDR2: SGHTA and FQGNSA. The length of the CDR3 is 12 residues. CDR3 in DNA: TGTGCCAGCAGGCGGACAGGTTATGGCTACACCTTC. This translates into CASRRTGYGYTF. Based on the CDR3 plus reference TRBV7-2 and TRBJ1-2, the full variable domain is GAGVSQSPSNKVTEKGKDVELRCDPISGHTALYWYRQSLGQGLEFLIYFQGNSAPDKSGLPSDRFSAERTGGSVSTLTIQRTQQEDSAVYLCASRRTGYGYTFGSGTRLTVV.

This clonotype was seen only a few times. CDR3: CAIGGGTHTEAFF. The CDR3 DNA reads TGTGCCATCGGGGGGGGGACACACACTGAAGCTTTCTTT. V is TRBV10-3 and J is TRBJ1-1, with D tentatively TRBD1 (6 bases). Germline values: CDR1 ENHRY, CDR2 SYGVKD. The CDR3 extends over 13 amino acids. Deletions cut 8 bases from V and 3 bases from J, with 13 bases between.

This clonotype has only a few counts. The gene calls are TRBV9 and TRBJ2-2; 7 bases match TRBD1. The CDR3 sequence is 17 residues long. Germline loops: CDR1 SGDLS, CDR2 YYNGEE. V lost 2 bases and J lost 2; bases outside the gene matches: 9. The CDR3 DNA is TGTGCCAGCAGCGTCCCCGCCGGGACAGCAAACACCGGGGAGCTGTTTTTT. As protein: CASSVPAGTANTGELFF.

Notes on this clonotype: This may be a read error, as it is one base from a much larger clone. The V gene is TRBV5-1, the J gene TRBJ1-4; D ambiguous. The CDR3 sequence is 14 residues long. The ends were cut back, 1 base at V and 8 bases at J, with 12 bases in the middle. CDR1 and CDR2 from the germline V gene are SGHRS and YFSETQ. CDR3 region: CASSLNGELEKLFF. Written as DNA, the CDR3 is TGCGCCAGCAGCTTGAACGGGGAATTAGAAAAACTGTTTTTT.

In its sample, this clonotype was seen a few times. The rearrangement joins TRBV4-1 to TRBJ1-1; D not resolved. With 6 bases removed from V and 1 base from J, the gap between germline ends came to 12 bases. Germline lookup yields CDR1 MGHRA and CDR2 YSYEKL. The CDR3 covers 14 residues. CDR3 sequence: CASRFGPENTEAFF. The CDR3 DNA sequence: TGCGCCAGCAGATTTGGACCAGAGAACACTGAAGCTTTCTTT.

This clonotype was detected ten times or more. The rearrangement joins TRBV6-2 or TRBV6-3 to TRBJ2-1; D is ambiguous. V dropped 4 bases and J dropped 4 bases, with 11 bases sitting between them. Germline V gene sequence: CDR1 MNHEY, CDR2 SVGEGT. The CDR3 consists of 14 residues. CDR3: CASSSVGRYNEQFF. The CDR3 nucleotides are TGTGCCAGCAGTTCCGTGGGCCGGTACAATGAGCAGTTCTTC.